The 23 T cell receptor beta chains listed next were all sequenced from one sample in a study of vaccination and CD4 T cells after COVID-19 (dated by TCRdb to between 2021 and 2023). Per the publication, the treatment or condition label means: approximately 9-day PBMC culture with coronavirus spike peptide pools or control peptides (ViraFEST assay). What these receptors recognize is not known. The library was prepared using PCR. The data were produced on an Illumina iSeq 100. DNA from cultured CD4+ T cells was subjected to TCR sequencing with the Oncomine TCR Beta short-read assay at the Johns Hopkins FTIC core. TCRdb applied fastp at Q25 and MiXCR to the public reads, then kept only in-frame beta chains. Entries are consolidated by CDR3 protein sequence, retaining the most common genes and DNA. In this sample the table shows approximately 11,000 distinct CDR3 sequences, around three fifths of which occur a single time. The leading ten clones occupy roughly 35% of the sample.

Sequenced material: CD4+ T cells from blood, cultured in vitro. The receptors here all came from a human donor who had recovered from COVID-19.

The V and J genes are TRBV5-3 and TRBJ1-2; possibly TRBD1 for D (5 bases). TRBV5-3 is an open reading frame whose function is uncertain. The CDR3 is 16 residues long. The V end was cut by 8 bases, the J end by 2 bases, with 22 bases between. The CDR3 bases are TGTGCCAGCAGCCCGGGAGGTCAGGGACTCAACTATGGCTACACCTTC. Protein product: CASSPGGQGLNYGYTF.

The sample holds a few counts of this clonotype. V gene TRBV20-1 combines with J gene TRBJ2-2; 15 bases are shared with TRBD2. Germline values: CDR1 DFQATT, CDR2 SNEGSKA (reference sequence). With V trimmed by 5 bases and J by 5 bases, 15 bases remained unmatched. The CDR3 consists of 19 residues. The CDR3 nucleotides read TGCAGTGCTCTAAGCGGGACTAGCGGGGGGTCGATGAGGACCGGGGAGCTGTTTTTT. This encodes CSALSGTSGGSMRTGELFF.

This clonotype was counted between two and nine times. V and J are TRBV6-5 and TRBJ2-2; tentative D call: TRBD1 (5 bases). This CDR3 is 16 amino acids long. The V end was cut by 0 bases, the J end by 1 base, with 9 bases between. Per germline, CDR1 MNHEY and CDR2 SVGAGI. CDR3 region: CASSYSYRQNTGELFF. The CDR3, as DNA: TGTGCCAGCAGTTACTCGTACAGGCAGAACACCGGGGAGCTGTTTTTT.

The chain couples TRBV20-1 to TRBJ2-3, with D uncertain. This CDR3 is built from 15 residues. Germline CDR1 reads DFQATT; CDR2 reads SNEGSKA (reference sequence). V lost 6 bases, J lost 4 bases, and 20 bases lay in between. The CDR3 sequence is CSAGRSAGRPDTQYF. The CDR3 DNA sequence: TGCAGTGCCGGAAGGTCCGCTGGCCGGCCAGATACGCAGTATTTT.

V and J are TRBV25-1 and TRBJ1-2, with 9 bases fitting TRBD1. The CDR3 consists of 15 residues. The V and J ends lost 2 bases and 2 bases, in that order; junction bases with no gene match: 3. CDR1 and CDR2 from the germline V gene are MGHDK and SYGVNS. CDR3 protein: CASSEADRGNYGYTF. The CDR3 DNA reads TGTGCCAGCAGTGAAGCTGACAGGGGGAACTATGGCTACACCTTC.

This chain joins TRBV20-1 and TRBJ1-6; D is possibly TRBD1 (5 bases). V was cut by 5 bases and J by 0 bases, with 14 bases left in between. The CDR3 extends over 16 amino acids. From germline, CDR1 is DFQATT and CDR2 SNEGSKA (reference sequence). The CDR3 nucleotides are TGCAGTGCTGTCGACAGACAGAGCTCCTATAATTCACCCCTCCACTTT. It specifies CSAVDRQSSYNSPLHF.

This clonotype appeared a few times. V gene TRBV2 combines with J gene TRBJ1-5; no firm D call. Trimming shortened V by 4 bases and J by 0 bases, and 10 bases separated the two germline ends. The CDR3 is 15 amino acids. Germline values: CDR1 SNHLY, CDR2 FYNNEI. The CDR3 protein is CASSGQESSNQPQHF. CDR3 coding DNA: TGTGCCAGCAGTGGCCAGGAGTCTAGCAATCAGCCCCAGCATTTT.

In this sample, this clonotype turned up once. The chain carries TRBV20-1 and TRBJ1-2; D is possibly TRBD1 (6 bases). Trimming cost V 3 bases and J 6 bases, with 14 bases left between them. Per germline, CDR1 DFQATT and CDR2 SNEGSKA (reference sequence). The CDR3 spans 13 residues. The CDR3 nucleotides read TGCAGTGCTAGGGGAGCACAGGGTAATGGCTACACCTTC. Protein product: CSARGAQGNGYTF.

The J gene is TRBJ2-5, the V gene TRBV12-1; the table's D call of TRBD2 was not tested on the DNA. TRBV12-1 is flagged as a pseudogene. The CDR3 contains 15 residues. The CDR3 protein is CASSFEGREGETQYF. CDR3 nucleotides: TGTGCCAGCAGCTTTGAGGGCCGGGAGGGAGAGACCCAGTACTTC.

The rearrangement uses TRBV6-1 and TRBJ2-7; 9 bases map to TRBD2. V shed 9 bases and J 2 bases; nucleotides not matched to a gene: 5. CDR1 and CDR2 (germline): MNHNS, SASEGT. CDR3 length: 13 amino acids. The DNA of the CDR3 is TGTGCCAGTGGACTAGCGTTGACCTACGAGCAGTACTTC. Its protein product is CASGLALTYEQYF.

V is TRBV7-2 and J is TRBJ1-2; no definite D call. This CDR3 comprises 13 residues. V lost 4 bases and J 7 bases, leaving 13 bases between the germline ends. CDR1 SGHTA and CDR2 FQGNSA come from the germline V gene. CDR3 sequence (DNA): TGTGCCAGCAGCTCAGAGACAATCTCTGGCTACACCTTC. Translating gives CASSSETISGYTF. The full variable domain, completed using reference TRBV7-2 and TRBJ1-2, is GAGVSQSPSNKVTEKGKDVELRCDPISGHTALYWYRQSLGQGLEFLIYFQGNSAPDKSGLPSDRFSAERTGGSVSTLTIQRTQQEDSAVYLCASSSETISGYTFGSGTRLTVV.

V is TRBV4-1 and J is TRBJ1-1; unclear D gene. V was pared by 1 base and J by 1 base, with 10 bases between. This CDR3 has 15 amino acids. Germline V lookup: CDR1 MGHRA, CDR2 YSYEKL. CDR3 DNA sequence: TGCGCCAGCAGCCAAGGAGGACGCCAGAACACTGAAGCTTTCTTT. It translates to CASSQGGRQNTEAFF.

This chain uses TRBV25-1 with TRBJ2-7; TRBD1 matches at 8 bases. The germline CDR1 and CDR2 sequences are MGHDK and SYGVNS. The J segment lost 5 bases and the V segment lost 1 base, leaving 10 bases of the junction unmatched. CDR3 length equals 16 residues. CDR3 region: CASSESGQGIVHEQYF. The DNA for the CDR3 is TGTGCCAGCAGTGAATCAGGACAGGGAATAGTCCACGAGCAGTACTTC.

The gene calls are TRBV7-7 and TRBJ2-1; D remains ambiguous. Germline V gene sequence: CDR1 SSHAT, CDR2 FNYEAQ (reference sequence). Trimming removed 4 bases at V and 4 bases at J, with 8 bases between. The CDR3 has 13 residues. CDR3 loop: CASSSQIYNEQFF. CDR3 nucleotide sequence: TGTGCCAGCAGCTCACAGATTTACAATGAGCAGTTCTTC.

This clonotype was seen only once. V is TRBV15 and J is TRBJ1-1, with D uncertain. Trimming left V 1 base short and J 8 bases short, with 17 bases between. Looked up from germline, CDR1 is LNHNV and CDR2 is YYDKDF (reference sequence). CDR3 size: 15 residues. The CDR3: CATSRAFKSAGEAFF. In DNA form, the CDR3 reads TGTGCCACCAGCAGAGCTTTTAAGTCCGCGGGAGAAGCTTTCTTT.

The chain is built from TRBV2 and TRBJ1-2, with D possibly matching TRBD1 (5 bases). The ends were cut back, 3 bases at V and 4 bases at J, with 21 bases in the middle. The CDR3 runs 17 residues. Germline CDR1 SNHLY, CDR2 FYNNEI. CDR3 region: CASSDQPDWSGGYGYTF. The CDR3 region has the DNA TGTGCCAGCAGTGACCAGCCAGACTGGTCCGGGGGCTATGGCTACACCTTC.

This clonotype was seen a handful of times. The chain recombines TRBV20-1 with TRBJ1-2, with D perhaps TRBD1 (6 bases). Germline V gene lookup returns CDR1 DFQATT and CDR2 SNEGSKA (reference sequence). Trimming took 0 bases from V and 6 from J, leaving 17 bases between them. The CDR3 covers 15 residues. CDR3 in DNA: TGCAGTGCTAGAGACCCCGGGACACCGTCACATGGCTACACCTTC. As protein: CSARDPGTPSHGYTF.

The chain employs TRBV15 and TRBJ1-2; D gene ambiguous. CDR3 size: 16 residues. Trimming stripped 0 bases from V and 5 bases from J, with 16 bases between. Per germline, CDR1 LNHNV and CDR2 YYDKDF (reference sequence). CDR3 region: CATSRDRNSPGYGYTF. In DNA form, the CDR3 reads TGTGCCACCAGCAGAGATAGGAATTCCCCCGGGTATGGCTACACCTTC. Drawing the rest from reference TRBV15 and TRBJ1-2, the complete variable domain is DAMVIQNPRYQVTQFGKPVTLSCSQTLNHNVMYWYQQKSSQAPKLLFHYYDKDFNNEADTPDNFQSRRPNTSFCFLDIRSPGLGDTAMYLCATSRDRNSPGYGYTFGSGTRLTVV.

This chain joins TRBV20-1 and TRBJ2-2, with a tentative D call TRBD1 (5 bases). The CDR3 sequence is 15 residues long. Germline V gene sequence: CDR1 DFQATT, CDR2 SNEGSKA (reference sequence). Trimming cost V 0 bases and J 4 bases, with 12 bases left between them. The CDR3 is CSARDSGLGTGELFF. For the CDR3, the DNA is TGCAGTGCTAGAGATTCAGGGTTGGGCACCGGGGAGCTGTTTTTT.

V usage is TRBV6-5 and J usage is TRBJ1-2; 7 bases line up with TRBD1. Germline lookup yields CDR1 MNHEY and CDR2 SVGAGI. The CDR3 totals 17 residues. V was pared by 0 bases and J by 3 bases, with 10 bases of the junction left unmatched. The CDR3 region is CASSYSVAGGDYYGYTF. CDR3 in DNA: TGTGCCAGCAGTTACTCTGTGGCAGGGGGTGACTACTATGGCTACACCTTC.

The CDR3 DNA sequence: TGCAGTGCTAGAGATCCACGTAGCGGGGGGTCAGATACGCAGTATTTT. Translated, it gives CSARDPRSGGSDTQYF. V and J are TRBV20-1 and TRBJ2-3; TRBD2 aligns across 10 bases. This CDR3 is built from 16 residues. Per the germline V gene, CDR1 is DFQATT and CDR2 is SNEGSKA (reference sequence). J lost 4 bases, V lost 0 bases, and 7 bases had no gene match.

This chain uses TRBV11-2 with TRBJ2-7; 7 bases map to TRBD1. With V trimmed by 5 bases and J by 3 bases, 13 bases remained unmatched. The CDR3 consists of 16 residues. CDR1 is SGHAT and CDR2 is FQNNGV in the germline V gene. In DNA, the CDR3 is TGTGCCAGCAGCGGAACACAGGGGACCTCATTCTACGAGCAGTACTTC. This codes for CASSGTQGTSFYEQYF.

The J gene is TRBJ2-1, the V gene TRBV7-2; 9 bases match TRBD2. The V gene's germline CDR1 is SGHTA and CDR2 FQGNSA. With 3 bases clipped from V and 6 bases from J, the junction kept 9 bases outside the gene matches. The CDR3 consists of 16 residues. CDR3 sequence reads: CASSFVLAGRFNEQFF. The DNA of the CDR3 is TGTGCCAGCAGCTTTGTCCTAGCGGGGAGATTCAATGAGCAGTTCTTC.